Described below is a single T cell receptor (beta chain) sequence and its context. Its antigen is currently unknown. This specimen comes from a study of cytomegalovirus exposure and HLA in healthy donors. Study as a whole: Within an early data release were 80 million to 90 million unique TCRs drawn from HLA-typed donors.

Study conclusions and caveats: Later analysis demonstrated an association between a missense DCLRE1C variant and TCR beta V- and J-gene trimming. Whilst most TCR sequences proved rare, a subset of public TCRs occurred across many donors.

The CDR3 runs 14 residues. Germline V gene sequence: CDR1 GTSNPN, CDR2 SVGIG (reference sequence). Trimming at V came to 6 bases and at J to 9 bases, leaving 7 bases not matched to a gene. The PCR used 60 Vbeta and 13 Jbeta primers. Profiled with immunoSEQ multiplex PCR; TCRdb holds only in-frame clones, not every one. The sample carries roughly 180,000 clones, roughly 8.7% recorded once. The sample consisted of PBMCs. The rearrangement uses TRBV30 and TRBJ2-1, with TRBD2 matching over 14 bases. The origin of this receptor is a woman aged 25 to 39 in good health and CMV-seropositive. CDR3 sequence: CACSGLAGDTEQFF. The CDR3 nucleotides read TGTGCCTGCTCGGGACTAGCGGGAGACACTGAGCAGTTCTTC.